The rows below give T cell receptor beta chains drawn from one sample of a study of blood T cell repertoires in COVID-19. The protocol was immunoSEQ multiplex PCR, while the TCRdb copy is restricted to in-frame clones and leaves out a portion. The sample has 95,000 to 100,000 clones, about 92% seen once. The material sequenced was peripheral blood. The source of these receptors is a man aged 45 to 65 with active COVID-19. Each CDR3 is given with its conserved first and last residue. A D gene is named only where the DNA matches it firmly. A clone size is listed for some rows: how often the clone was seen (once, few, many), or a class if it is expanded.

j_call: TRBJ2-7; d_call: TRBD1; v_call: TRBV6-6; clone_size: -; cdr3_aa: CASSPRTGGYEQYF; cdr3_nt: TGTGCCAGCAGTCCCCGGACAGGGGGCTACGAGCAGTACTTC
j_call: TRBJ2-7; d_call: TRBD2; v_call: TRBV9; clone_size: -; cdr3_aa: CASSVGRTSGKDEQYF; cdr3_nt: TGTGCCAGCAGCGTAGGCCGGACTAGCGGGAAGGACGAGCAGTACTTC
j_call: TRBJ1-2; d_call: TRBD1; v_call: TRBV28; clone_size: -; cdr3_aa: CASSPTGQGNYGYTF; cdr3_nt: TGTGCCAGCAGTCCAACTGGACAGGGGAACTATGGCTACACCTTC
j_call: TRBJ1-6; d_call: TRBD1; v_call: TRBV18; clone_size: -; cdr3_aa: CASSQREGADSPLHF; cdr3_nt: TGTGCCAGCTCACAACGAGAGGGGGCGGATTCACCCCTCCACTTT
j_call: TRBJ2-2; d_call: TRBD2; v_call: TRBV10-3; clone_size: -; cdr3_aa: CAISDLAGASPGELFF; cdr3_nt: TGTGCCATCAGTGATTTGGCGGGAGCCTCCCCCGGGGAGCTGTTTTTT
j_call: TRBJ2-2; d_call: -; v_call: TRBV28; clone_size: -; cdr3_aa: CASSPPRTGELFF; cdr3_nt: TGTGCCAGCAGCCCCCCCCGGACCGGGGAGCTGTTTTTT
j_call: TRBJ2-7; d_call: TRBD1; v_call: TRBV6-5; clone_size: -; cdr3_aa: CASSSGQVSSYEQYF; cdr3_nt: TGTGCCAGCAGTTCGGGACAGGTGAGCTCCTACGAGCAGTACTTC
j_call: TRBJ2-7; d_call: TRBD2; v_call: TRBV6-5; clone_size: -; cdr3_aa: CASSRSGREREQYF; cdr3_nt: TGTGCCAGCAGTAGGAGCGGGAGGGAGCGGGAGCAGTACTTC
j_call: TRBJ2-5; d_call: -; v_call: TRBV3-1/TRBV3-2; clone_size: -; cdr3_aa: CASSQERSRETQYF; cdr3_nt: TGTGCCAGCAGCCAAGAACGATCCCGGGAGACCCAGTACTTC
j_call: TRBJ1-6; d_call: -; v_call: TRBV30; clone_size: once; cdr3_aa: CAWRAGNSPLHF; cdr3_nt: TGTGCCTGGAGAGCAGGGAATTCACCCCTCCACTTT
j_call: TRBJ2-7; d_call: TRBD1; v_call: TRBV28; clone_size: once; cdr3_aa: CASSSGQGANEQYF; cdr3_nt: TGTGCCAGCAGTTCCGGACAGGGGGCTAACGAGCAGTACTTC
j_call: TRBJ1-2; d_call: -; v_call: TRBV2; clone_size: -; cdr3_aa: CASSGPQDTHGYTF; cdr3_nt: TGTGCCAGCAGTGGGCCGCAGGACACCCATGGCTACACCTTC
j_call: TRBJ1-6; d_call: TRBD1; v_call: TRBV5-6; clone_size: -; cdr3_aa: CASSWGTGDSYNSPLHF; cdr3_nt: TGTGCCAGCAGCTGGGGGACAGGAGACTCCTATAATTCACCCCTCCACTTT
j_call: TRBJ1-1; d_call: -; v_call: TRBV5-1; clone_size: once; cdr3_aa: CASSLDQGIEAFF; cdr3_nt: TGCGCCAGCAGCTTGGATCAGGGGATAGAAGCTTTCTTT
j_call: TRBJ2-5; d_call: -; v_call: TRBV5-1; clone_size: -; cdr3_aa: CASSLGRERETQYF; cdr3_nt: TGCGCCAGCAGCTTGGGACGGGAGAGGGAGACCCAGTACTTC